Shown below are 7 T cell receptor beta chains from a single sample sequenced in a study of beta chain bispecific antibodies for T cell cancers. Study observations and caveats: Normal T cells contributed less of the targeted TRBV signal than the leukemia cells did. The TRBV12-3 share of total TRBV signal fell around 99% after anti-TRBV12 rather than anti-CD19 exposure.

Their antigen targets remain unknown. Either OKT3 anti-CD3 antibody or CD3/CD28 beads expanded T cells from blood mononuclear cells over 3 days. TCRdb used MiXCR to reprocess the 5' RACE reads, holding one entry per CDR3 protein. The top ten hold about 4.8% of the sample, which has about 20,000 distinct CDR3 sequences, approximately 1.9% seen once. Sequencing used healthy donor T cells cultured with leukemia cells, obtained from a culture containing a bispecific antibody targeting TCR Vbeta12. These receptors originate from a human donor in good health. Some clones in this sample may be carry-over from other donors' samples.

This clonotype was counted at least ten times. The V gene is TRBV27, the J gene TRBJ1-1; no definite D call. The V gene lost 5 bases and the J gene lost 4 bases, with 14 bases spanning the gap. The CDR3 spans 14 residues. Germline V lookup: CDR1 MNHEY, CDR2 SMNVEV (reference sequence). CDR3 sequence reads: CASSPGLTGTEAFF. CDR3 in DNA: TGTGCCAGCAGTCCCGGGCTGACGGGCACTGAAGCTTTCTTT.

The chain is built from TRBV3-1 and TRBJ1-2, with D tentatively TRBD1 (6 bases). The CDR3 runs 13 residues. Germline V CDR1 and CDR2: LGHDT, YNNKEL (reference sequence). The V gene lost 4 bases and the J gene lost 7 bases, with 13 bases spanning the gap. The CDR3 DNA is TGTGCCAGCAGCCCCCTGGGGGCGGGTGGCTACACCTTC. This gives the protein CASSPLGAGGYTF.

The gene calls are TRBV10-1 and TRBJ1-1, with a tentative D call TRBD1 (5 bases). The germline V gene encodes CDR1 WNHNN and CDR2 SYGVQD (reference sequence). This CDR3 is built from 13 residues. Trimming cost V 0 bases and J 4 bases, with 6 bases left between them. The CDR3: CASSESRATEAFF. In DNA, the CDR3 is TGCGCCAGCAGTGAGTCCAGGGCCACTGAAGCTTTCTTT.

This clonotype was counted a few times. This may be a read error, as it is one base from a much larger clone. The chain recombines TRBV3-1 with TRBJ2-3; possibly TRBD1 or TRBD2 for D (5 bases each). Germline loops: CDR1 LGHDT, CDR2 YNNKEL (reference sequence). V lost 1 base, J lost 2 bases, and 13 bases lay in between. CDR3 size: 16 residues. In nucleotides, the CDR3 is TGTGCCAGCAGCCAAGGCCTAGTGGGGGACACAGATACGCAGTATTTT. Translating gives CASSQGLVGDTDTQYF.

This clonotype was seen ten or more times. This chain links TRBV24-1 with TRBJ2-2; TRBD1 agrees at 7 bases. This CDR3 has 16 residues. CDR1 is KGHDR, CDR2 SFDVKD, per germline. V lost 3 bases, J lost 3 bases, and 6 bases stayed unmatched. The CDR3 sequence is CATSDLTGSDTGELFF. CDR3 bases: TGTGCCACCAGTGATCTGACAGGGAGTGACACCGGGGAGCTGTTTTTT.

This clonotype was picked up many times. This chain joins TRBV19 and TRBJ2-3, with D unclear. The V end was cut by 3 bases, the J end by 1 base, with 11 bases between. The CDR3 runs to 15 residues. From germline, CDR1 is LNHDA and CDR2 SQIVND (reference sequence). CDR3 sequence: CASSIVLFGTDTQYF. For the CDR3, the DNA is TGTGCCAGTAGTATCGTATTGTTTGGCACAGATACGCAGTATTTT.

The table lists this clonotype with many counts. This sequence joins TRBV18 and TRBJ1-4; D may be TRBD1 (6 bases). Germline-derived CDR1 and CDR2 are KGHSH and LQKENI. Trimming left V 3 bases short and J 4 bases short, with 12 bases between. CDR3 length equals 15 residues. CDR3 in amino acids: CASSPSGALNEKLFF. CDR3 in DNA: TGTGCCAGCTCACCTTCAGGGGCCCTTAATGAAAAACTGTTTTTT.